This T cell receptor (beta chain) was found in a study of Graves' ophthalmopathy and Graves' hyperthyroidism. The study amplified TCR beta CDR3 regions using RNA transcripts. Scientists carried out first-round RT-PCR using HTBI primers and then a second-round multiplex PCR. A single record per CDR3 protein comes from TCRdb applying MiXCR to the multiplex PCR reads. The sample carries about 600,000 distinct CDR3 sequences, about 35% recorded once. Study-level points and caveats: A model built from 13 signatures distinguished ophthalmopathy from stable hyperthyroidism with approximately 89% sensitivity and about 80% specificity.

Hyperthyroidism patients were newly diagnosed, under 2 months' duration, aged 18 to 65. A diagnosis was made from clinical symptoms together with serum thyroxine, TRAb, thyroid ultrasound and orbital computed tomography. The CDR3 runs 14 residues. CDR1 SQVTM and CDR2 ANQGSEA come from the germline V gene. Losses at the gene ends were 7 bases for V and 8 bases for J; bases not matched to a gene: 14. This clonotype was seen ten or more times. Its antigen is unidentified. Sample: peripheral blood or thyroid tissue (not recorded which). The chain couples TRBV29-1 to TRBJ1-2; 9 bases match TRBD1. The source of this sequence is an adult man with Graves' hyperthyroidism. CDR3 region: CSANRDRDLWGYTF. CDR3 DNA sequence: TGCAGCGCGAACCGGGACAGGGATTTGTGGGGCTACACCTTC.